The entry below gives a single T cell receptor (beta chain) sequence along with its context. This entry comes from a study of control samples from healthy donors and cancer patients. Unmatched junction bases numbered 14, after V lost 2 bases and J lost 9 bases. The CDR3 has 17 amino acids. Germline V lookup: CDR1 SGHKS, CDR2 YYEKEE (reference sequence). Assay: immunoSEQ multiplex PCR; the TCRdb copy retains only in-frame clones and omits some. The sample holds about 59,000 clones, about 87% seen once. This chain uses TRBV5-5 with TRBJ1-6; 7 bases are shared with TRBD1. The sequence derives from a woman aged 55 to 70 with lung cancer. Sample: PBMCs. CDR3 residues: CASSFEIVGQSGSPLHF. The CDR3 coding sequence is TGTGCCAGCAGCTTCGAAATCGTGGGACAGAGCGGTTCACCCCTCCACTTT.